The 26 T cell receptor beta chains below all came from one sample that was sequenced in a study of shared clonotypes between healthy human individuals. Some clones are missing from TCRdb's copy, which holds only in-frame ones; the method was immunoSEQ multiplex PCR. This sample has approximately 1.5 million clones; 98% occur once, and the top ten carry roughly 0.35%. The sample comprised naive CD4+ T cells sorted from blood. Subset in this sample: CD45RA+ positively selected. The receptors shown here come from a man younger than 40 in good health.

The chain carries TRBV18 and TRBJ2-1; D is uncertain. The germline V gene encodes CDR1 KGHSH and CDR2 LQKENI. Between the trimmed V and J ends, which lost 4 bases and 10 bases, there was a span of 11 bases. CDR3 length: 12 amino acids. DNA of the CDR3: TGTGCCAGCTCACAAGACTTGATAGAGCAGTTCTTC. Translation gives CASSQDLIEQFF.

The V gene is TRBV5-4, the J gene TRBJ2-2; D gene uncertain. The CDR3 is 16 residues long. Per the germline V gene, CDR1 is SGHNT and CDR2 is YYREEE (reference sequence). Trimming pared 4 bases from V and 5 bases from J, leaving 18 bases between. CDR3 DNA sequence: TGTGCCAGCAGCCAAAGCCTCGGCGTGGGAACCGGGGAGCTGTTTTTT. Translated, it gives CASSQSLGVGTGELFF.

With respect to this clone: Other DNA variants within this sample encode the same CDR3. The V gene is TRBV9, the J gene TRBJ2-3; the D is unclear. Germline V gene lookup returns CDR1 SGDLS and CDR2 YYNGEE. Trimming removed 0 bases at V and 6 bases at J, with 5 bases between. This CDR3 spans 12 amino acids. CDR3 region: CASSVVGDTQYF. The CDR3 DNA follows: TGTGCCAGCAGCGTAGTCGGCGATACGCAGTATTTT.

A word on this clone: The sample carries other DNA sequences with the same CDR3. V usage is TRBV19 and J usage is TRBJ2-3, with D hard to call. Trimming stripped 3 bases from V and 6 bases from J, with 4 bases between. The germline CDR1 and CDR2 sequences are LNHDA and SQIVND (reference sequence). The CDR3 is 11 amino acids. The DNA for the CDR3 is TGTGCCAGTAGTATTGCGGATACGCAGTATTTT. It encodes CASSIADTQYF.

The V gene is TRBV7-2, the J gene TRBJ2-7; D is undetermined. Trimming left V 3 bases short and J 9 bases short, with 15 bases between. Germline lookup yields CDR1 SGHTA and CDR2 FQGNSA. The CDR3 is made up of 13 amino acids. CDR3 bases: TGTGCCAGCAGCTTCTGGGCAGACGAAAGGCAGTACTTC. Protein product: CASSFWADERQYF. Full variable domain (rest looked up from reference TRBV7-2 and TRBJ2-7): GAGVSQSPSNKVTEKGKDVELRCDPISGHTALYWYRQSLGQGLEFLIYFQGNSAPDKSGLPSDRFSAERTGGSVSTLTIQRTQQEDSAVYLCASSFWADERQYFGPGTRLTVT.

V and J are TRBV29-1 and TRBJ2-7; unclear D gene. In germline, CDR1 is SQVTM, CDR2 ANQGSEA. The CDR3 consists of 12 residues. V shed 1 base and J shed 5 bases, with 9 bases lying between them. The CDR3 region has the DNA TGCAGCGTTGAAGTCCCAGTGCACGAGCAGTACTTC. Translation gives CSVEVPVHEQYF.

CDR3 sequence reads: CAITLGMGGGNTIYF. CDR3 DNA sequence: TGTGCCATCACCTTGGGGATGGGAGGAGGAAACACCATATATTTT. The chain joins TRBV10-3 to TRBJ1-3; D is ambiguous. Per the germline V gene, CDR1 is ENHRY and CDR2 is SYGVKD. CDR3 size: 15 residues. Trimming cost V 7 bases and J 4 bases, with 17 bases left between them.

This chain uses TRBV5-1 with TRBJ1-1; D remains ambiguous. This CDR3 contains 14 residues. Germline V CDR1 and CDR2: SGHRS, YFSETQ. With 0 bases removed from V and 1 base from J, the gap between germline ends came to 7 bases. The CDR3 here is CASSLEQSNTEAFF. Written as DNA, the CDR3 is TGCGCCAGCAGCTTGGAACAGTCGAACACTGAAGCTTTCTTT.

This sequence joins TRBV14 and TRBJ2-1; 12 nucleotides line up with TRBD2. V dropped 4 bases and J dropped 8; count of bases not matched to a gene: 6. Germline CDR1 reads SGHDN; CDR2 reads FVKESK. This CDR3 comprises 15 residues. CDR3 DNA: TGTGCCAGCAGCCTGCGACTAGCGGGAGCGGATGAGCAGTTCTTC. As protein: CASSLRLAGADEQFF.

The chain uses TRBV18 and TRBJ2-7, with a possible D match to TRBD2 (6 bases). CDR1 KGHSH and CDR2 LQKENI come from the germline V gene. V lost 4 bases to trimming and J lost 4 bases, with 20 bases between them. The CDR3 length is 16 residues. DNA of the CDR3: TGTGCCAGCTCACTGTCTCCGGGACTTACCGCGTACGAGCAGTACTTC. It codes for CASSLSPGLTAYEQYF. The entire variable domain, with the rest obtained from reference TRBV18 and TRBJ2-7, is as follows: NAGVMQNPRHLVRRRGQEARLRCSPMKGHSHVYWYRQLPEEGLKFMVYLQKENIIDESGMPKERFSAEFPKEGPSILRIQQVVRGDSAAYFCASSLSPGLTAYEQYFGPGTRLTVT.

V is TRBV5-1 and J is TRBJ2-3; tentatively, D is TRBD1 or TRBD2 (5 bases each). CDR1 is SGHRS and CDR2 is YFSETQ in the germline V gene. Trimming removed 1 base from V and 1 base from J, with 16 bases in between. The CDR3 sequence is 17 residues long. The CDR3 spells CASSLNLGDPRTDTQYF. The DNA for the CDR3 is TGCGCCAGCAGCTTGAATCTGGGGGATCCCCGCACAGATACGCAGTATTTT.

This sequence joins TRBV5-5 and TRBJ2-2; tentative D call: TRBD1 (6 bases). Trimming left V 8 bases short and J 0 bases short, with 11 bases between. Germline V CDR1 and CDR2: SGHKS, YYEKEE (reference sequence). The CDR3 sequence is 14 residues long. Written as DNA, the CDR3 is TGTGCCAGTGGGAACAGGGCGAACACCGGGGAGCTGTTTTTT. Its protein is CASGNRANTGELFF.

This chain uses TRBV5-1 with TRBJ2-7; TRBD2 matches 8 bases. V was clipped by 3 bases and J by 0 bases; unmatched bases: 5. Germline V gene sequence: CDR1 SGHRS, CDR2 YFSETQ. There are 15 residues in the CDR3. The CDR3 DNA reads TGCGCCAGCAGCTCTTCAGCGGGAGTCTCCTACGAGCAGTACTTC. Translation gives CASSSSAGVSYEQYF.

J is TRBJ1-2 and V is TRBV6-6, with 9 bases matching TRBD1. CDR3 size: 14 residues. Germline assignment: CDR1 MNHNY and CDR2 SVGAGI (reference sequence). The ends lost 7 bases at V and 6 bases at J; junction bases unmatched: 9. The CDR3 here is CASTLWDREDGYTF. The CDR3 DNA reads as TGTGCCAGCACTTTATGGGACAGGGAAGATGGCTACACCTTC.

This rearrangement joins TRBV18 to TRBJ2-3; TRBD2 aligns across 9 bases. The V gene end was trimmed by 3 bases and the J gene end by 6 bases; junction bases not matched to a gene: 7. Germline loops: CDR1 KGHSH, CDR2 LQKENI. The CDR3 has 15 residues. CDR3 coding DNA: TGTGCCAGCTCACCGACTAGCGGCCCCGCGGATACGCAGTATTTT. Translated, it gives CASSPTSGPADTQYF.

V and J are TRBV12-5 and TRBJ2-3; 11 nucleotides align to TRBD2. The germline V gene encodes CDR1 LGHNT and CDR2 FRNRAP. The CDR3 has 20 residues. J lost 0 bases, V lost 8 bases, and 19 bases had no gene match. The CDR3 DNA follows: TGTGCTAGTCAGGAATCCGCCGCTTATAGCGGGAGGGGGAGCACAGATACGCAGTATTTT. Amino acid sequence: CASQESAAYSGRGSTDTQYF.

V usage is TRBV13 and J usage is TRBJ1-2, with D hard to call. The CDR3 contains 13 residues. Germline-derived CDR1 and CDR2 are PRHDT and FYEKMQ (reference sequence). V was clipped by 1 base and J by 7 bases, with 10 bases between them. CDR3 region: CASSLEGRSGYTF. The DNA for the CDR3 is TGTGCCAGCAGCTTAGAGGGCCGGAGTGGCTACACCTTC.

The chain uses TRBV21-1 and TRBJ2-7. TRBV21-1 is a pseudogene. The CDR3 length is 11 residues. This CDR3 reads CASLTGLGQYF. The DNA of the CDR3 is TGTGCCAGCCTAACCGGGCTTGGGCAGTACTTC.

The CDR3 region has the DNA TGTGCCAGCGCCAACAGGTATTTTGCTGAAGCTTTCTTT. It specifies CASANRYFAEAFF. V and J are TRBV2 and TRBJ1-1; TRBD1 might be the D (5 bases). The V end was cut by 8 bases, the J end by 6 bases, with 16 bases between. The CDR3 is 13 residues long. The germline V gene has CDR1 SNHLY and CDR2 FYNNEI.

Comment on this clone: This CDR3 is also generated by other DNA sequences in the sample. The chain carries TRBV4-3 and TRBJ2-2, with D possibly matching TRBD2 (6 bases). This CDR3 comprises 15 residues. The V gene's germline CDR1 is LGHNA and CDR2 YSLEER. Trimming pared 0 bases from V and 6 bases from J, leaving 11 bases between. The CDR3 reads CASSQDARGAGELFF. The CDR3 DNA reads TGCGCCAGCAGCCAAGATGCGCGGGGAGCCGGGGAGCTGTTTTTT.

The genes are TRBV18 and TRBJ2-7; D possibly corresponds to TRBD2 (6 bases). Trimming stripped 1 base from V and 6 bases from J, with 13 bases between. The germline gives CDR1 KGHSH, CDR2 LQKENI. The CDR3 loop spans 14 amino acids. CDR3 protein: CASSPLHRESEQYF. As DNA, the CDR3 is TGTGCCAGCTCACCACTACACCGGGAGTCCGAGCAGTACTTC.

This chain joins TRBV30 and TRBJ1-2; D unclear. Germline V gives CDR1 GTSNPN, CDR2 SVGIG (reference sequence). The CDR3 has 12 amino acids. The V end lost 3 bases, the J end lost 4 bases, and 9 bases lay between the germline ends. CDR3 nucleotide sequence: TGTGCCTGGAGAGGCCGTAGCTATGGCTACACCTTC. It specifies CAWRGRSYGYTF.

The gene calls are TRBV5-1 and TRBJ2-7, with D uncertain. The germline V gene encodes CDR1 SGHRS and CDR2 YFSETQ. CDR3 length equals 12 residues. Between the trimmed V and J ends, which lost 6 bases and 0 bases, there was a span of 7 bases. The CDR3 DNA follows: TGCGCCAGCACGAGCAGCTCCTACGAGCAGTACTTC. This codes for CASTSSSYEQYF. Drawing the rest from reference TRBV5-1 and TRBJ2-7, the complete variable domain is KAGVTQTPRYLIKTRGQQVTLSCSPISGHRSVSWYQQTPGQGLQFLFEYFSETQRNKGNFPGRFSGRQFSNSRSEMNVSTLELGDSALYLCASTSSSYEQYFGPGTRLTVT.

The chain joins TRBV7-9 to TRBJ1-2; no clear D gene. This CDR3 is 13 amino acids long. The germline V and J ends were trimmed by 7 bases and 0 bases, with 9 bases remaining between them. Germline assignment: CDR1 SEHNR and CDR2 FQNEAQ (reference sequence). In DNA, the CDR3 is TGTGCCAGCACCGGAGCAGCTAACTATGGCTACACCTTC. This codes for CASTGAANYGYTF.

V usage is TRBV29-1 and J usage is TRBJ2-4; TRBD1 or TRBD2 may be the D gene (5 bases each). Trimming stripped 3 bases from V and 7 bases from J, with 16 bases between. This CDR3 has 14 amino acids. Per germline, CDR1 SQVTM and CDR2 ANQGSEA. For the CDR3, the DNA is TGCAGCGTTGATCGGGACCTCCAAGGGAACATTCAGTACTTC. Translating gives CSVDRDLQGNIQYF.

This clone has only one observation. The chain links TRBV10-1 to TRBJ2-7; 9 bases align to TRBD2. The germline V gene encodes CDR1 WNHNN and CDR2 SYGVQD (reference sequence). The CDR3 consists of 14 residues. The V and J ends lost 5 bases and 2 bases, in that order; junction bases with no gene match: 4. For the CDR3, the DNA is TGCGCCAGCAGTTCGACTAGCGGAGCCTACGAGCAGTACTTC. It codes for CASSSTSGAYEQYF.